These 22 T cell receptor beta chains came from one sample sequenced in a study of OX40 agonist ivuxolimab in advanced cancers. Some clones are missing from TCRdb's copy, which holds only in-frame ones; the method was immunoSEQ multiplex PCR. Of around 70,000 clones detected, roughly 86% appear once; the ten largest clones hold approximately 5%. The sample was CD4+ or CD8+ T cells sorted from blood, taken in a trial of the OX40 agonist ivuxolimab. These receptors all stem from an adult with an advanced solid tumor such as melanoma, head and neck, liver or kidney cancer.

CDR3: CASSPIVQKNTEAFF. The DNA for the CDR3 is TGCGCCAGCAGCCCAATAGTACAAAAGAACACTGAAGCTTTCTTT. The rearrangement links TRBV5-1 to TRBJ1-1, with D uncertain. The CDR3 length is 15 residues. Looked up from germline, CDR1 is SGHRS and CDR2 is YFSETQ. V was cut by 4 bases and J by 1 base, with 14 bases left in between. The whole variable domain, remainder taken from reference TRBV5-1 and TRBJ1-1, is KAGVTQTPRYLIKTRGQQVTLSCSPISGHRSVSWYQQTPGQGLQFLFEYFSETQRNKGNFPGRFSGRQFSNSRSEMNVSTLELGDSALYLCASSPIVQKNTEAFFGQGTRLTVV.

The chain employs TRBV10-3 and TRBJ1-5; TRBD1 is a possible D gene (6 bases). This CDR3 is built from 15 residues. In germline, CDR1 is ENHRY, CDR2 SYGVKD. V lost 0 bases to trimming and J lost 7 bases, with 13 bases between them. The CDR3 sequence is CAISESAGGEQPQHF. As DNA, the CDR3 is TGTGCCATCAGTGAGTCCGCGGGGGGCGAGCAGCCCCAGCATTTT.

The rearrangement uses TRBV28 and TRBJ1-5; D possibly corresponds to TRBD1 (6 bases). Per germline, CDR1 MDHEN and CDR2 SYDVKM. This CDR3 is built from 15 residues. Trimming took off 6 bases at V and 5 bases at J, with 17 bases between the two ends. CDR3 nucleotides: TGTGCCAGCAGCCCGACAGACAGGACTGATCAGCCCCAGCATTTT. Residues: CASSPTDRTDQPQHF.

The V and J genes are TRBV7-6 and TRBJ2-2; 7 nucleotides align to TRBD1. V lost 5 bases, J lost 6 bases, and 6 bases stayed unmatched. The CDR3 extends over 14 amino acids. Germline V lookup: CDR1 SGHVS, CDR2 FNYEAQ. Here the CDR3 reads CASSRQGLAGELFF. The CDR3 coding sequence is TGTGCCAGCAGCAGACAGGGTTTGGCCGGGGAGCTGTTTTTT.

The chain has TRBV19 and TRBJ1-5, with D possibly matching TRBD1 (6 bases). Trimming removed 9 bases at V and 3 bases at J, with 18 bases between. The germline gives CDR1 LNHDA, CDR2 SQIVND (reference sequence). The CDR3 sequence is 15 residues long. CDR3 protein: CASGKGRGLNQPQHF. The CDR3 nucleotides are TGTGCCAGCGGCAAAGGCAGGGGACTCAATCAGCCCCAGCATTTT.

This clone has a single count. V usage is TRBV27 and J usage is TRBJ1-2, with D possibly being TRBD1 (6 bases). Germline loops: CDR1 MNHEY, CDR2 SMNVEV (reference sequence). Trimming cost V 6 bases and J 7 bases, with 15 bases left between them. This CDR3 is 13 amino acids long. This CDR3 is CASSFPDRRGYTF. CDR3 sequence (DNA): TGTGCCAGCAGCTTCCCCGACAGGCGTGGCTACACCTTC.

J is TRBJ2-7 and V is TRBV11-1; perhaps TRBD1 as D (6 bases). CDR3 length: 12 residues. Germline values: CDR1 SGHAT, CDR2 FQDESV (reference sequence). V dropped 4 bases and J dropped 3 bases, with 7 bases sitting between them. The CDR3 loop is CASSSQGYEQYF. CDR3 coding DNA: TGTGCCAGCAGCTCACAGGGCTACGAGCAGTACTTC.

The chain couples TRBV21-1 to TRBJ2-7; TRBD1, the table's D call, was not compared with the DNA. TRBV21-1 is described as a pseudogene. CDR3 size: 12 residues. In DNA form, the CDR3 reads TGTGCCAGCAGCAAACAGGATGGCGAGCAGTACTTC. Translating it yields CASSKQDGEQYF.

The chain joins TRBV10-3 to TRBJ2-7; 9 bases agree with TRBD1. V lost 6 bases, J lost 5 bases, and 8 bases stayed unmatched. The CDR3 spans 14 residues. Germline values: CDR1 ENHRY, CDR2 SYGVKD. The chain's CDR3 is CAIRLQGAKDEQYF. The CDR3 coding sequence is TGTGCCATCAGACTACAGGGGGCAAAGGACGAGCAGTACTTC.

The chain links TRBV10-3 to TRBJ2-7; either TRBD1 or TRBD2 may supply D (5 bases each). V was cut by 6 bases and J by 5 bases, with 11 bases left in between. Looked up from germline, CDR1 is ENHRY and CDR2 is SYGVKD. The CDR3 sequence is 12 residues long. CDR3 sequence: CAIRGERDEQYF. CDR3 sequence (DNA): TGTGCCATCAGGGGGGAAAGGGACGAGCAGTACTTC.

CDR3 DNA: TGCGCCAGCAGTGAGTCGTGGGAAGGGGTCGAGCAGTACTTC. It translates to CASSESWEGVEQYF. This chain links TRBV10-1 with TRBJ2-7; tentatively, D is TRBD1 (5 bases). CDR3 length equals 14 residues. V was trimmed by 0 bases and J by 6 bases, leaving 12 bases between them. Germline CDR1 and CDR2: WNHNN and SYGVQD (reference sequence).

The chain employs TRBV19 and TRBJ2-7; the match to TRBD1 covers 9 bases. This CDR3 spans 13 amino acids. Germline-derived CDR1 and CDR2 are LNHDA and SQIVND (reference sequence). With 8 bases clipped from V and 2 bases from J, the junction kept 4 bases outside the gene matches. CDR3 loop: CASSGQGTYEQYF. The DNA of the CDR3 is TGTGCCAGTTCGGGACAGGGTACCTACGAGCAGTACTTC.

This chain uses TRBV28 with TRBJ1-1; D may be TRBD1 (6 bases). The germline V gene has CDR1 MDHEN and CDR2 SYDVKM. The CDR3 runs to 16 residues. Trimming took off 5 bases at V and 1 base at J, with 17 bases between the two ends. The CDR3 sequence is CASSPGGGVANTEAFF. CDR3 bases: TGTGCCAGCAGTCCCGGGGGGGGCGTGGCGAACACTGAAGCTTTCTTT. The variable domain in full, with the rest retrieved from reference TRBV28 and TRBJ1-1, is DVKVTQSSRYLVKRTGEKVFLECVQDMDHENMFWYRQDPGLGLRLIYFSYDVKMKEKGDIPEGYSVSREKKERFSLILESASTNQTSMYLCASSPGGGVANTEAFFGQGTRLTVV.

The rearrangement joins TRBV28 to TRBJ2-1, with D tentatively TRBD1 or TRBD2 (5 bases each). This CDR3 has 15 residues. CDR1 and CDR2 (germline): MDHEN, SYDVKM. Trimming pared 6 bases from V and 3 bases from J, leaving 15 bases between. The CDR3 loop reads CASSPPGAGYNEQFF. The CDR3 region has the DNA TGTGCCAGCAGCCCCCCCGGGGCAGGCTACAATGAGCAGTTCTTC.

Here the CDR3 reads CASSLVADTGELFF. In DNA form, the CDR3 reads TGTGCCAGCAGCTTAGTAGCGGATACCGGGGAGCTGTTTTTT. The chain couples TRBV7-2 to TRBJ2-2; possible D gene TRBD2, 6 bases. CDR3 length: 14 residues. Germline-derived CDR1 and CDR2 are SGHTA and FQGNSA. V was pared by 1 base and J by 5 bases, with 8 bases between. Looking up the rest from reference TRBV7-2 and TRBJ2-2 gives the full variable domain: GAGVSQSPSNKVTEKGKDVELRCDPISGHTALYWYRQSLGQGLEFLIYFQGNSAPDKSGLPSDRFSAERTGGSVSTLTIQRTQQEDSAVYLCASSLVADTGELFFGEGSRLTVL.

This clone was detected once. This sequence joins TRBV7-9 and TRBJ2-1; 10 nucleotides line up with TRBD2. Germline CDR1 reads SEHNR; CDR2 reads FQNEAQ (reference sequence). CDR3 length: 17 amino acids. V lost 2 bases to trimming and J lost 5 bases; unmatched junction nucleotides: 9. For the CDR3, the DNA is TGTGCCAGCAGCTTAACTACCGGGACTAGCGTCGACAATGAGCAGTTCTTC. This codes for CASSLTTGTSVDNEQFF.

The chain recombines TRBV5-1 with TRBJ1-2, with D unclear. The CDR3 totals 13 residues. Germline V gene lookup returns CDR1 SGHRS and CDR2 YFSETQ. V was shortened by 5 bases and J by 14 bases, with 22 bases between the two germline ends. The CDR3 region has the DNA TGCGCCAGCAGTCAGAGGTCGGAGCAGGTTGGAACCTTC. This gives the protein CASSQRSEQVGTF. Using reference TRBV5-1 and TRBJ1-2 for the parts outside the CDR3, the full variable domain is KAGVTQTPRYLIKTRGQQVTLSCSPISGHRSVSWYQQTPGQGLQFLFEYFSETQRNKGNFPGRFSGRQFSNSRSEMNVSTLELGDSALYLCASSQRSEQVGTFGSGTRLTVV.

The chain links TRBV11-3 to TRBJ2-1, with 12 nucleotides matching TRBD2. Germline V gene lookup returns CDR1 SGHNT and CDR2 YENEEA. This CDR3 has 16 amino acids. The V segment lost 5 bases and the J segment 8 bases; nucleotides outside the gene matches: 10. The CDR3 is CASSDTRASGGDEQFF. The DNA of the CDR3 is TGTGCCAGCAGCGATACCCGCGCTAGCGGGGGGGATGAGCAGTTCTTC.

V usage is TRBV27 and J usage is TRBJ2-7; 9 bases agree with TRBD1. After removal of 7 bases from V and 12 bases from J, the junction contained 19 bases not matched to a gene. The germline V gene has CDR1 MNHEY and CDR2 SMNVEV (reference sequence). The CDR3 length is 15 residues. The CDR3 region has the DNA TGTGCCAGCACGAAACCCGGGACAGGGCTCAAGGTTTGGTACTTC. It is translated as CASTKPGTGLKVWYF.

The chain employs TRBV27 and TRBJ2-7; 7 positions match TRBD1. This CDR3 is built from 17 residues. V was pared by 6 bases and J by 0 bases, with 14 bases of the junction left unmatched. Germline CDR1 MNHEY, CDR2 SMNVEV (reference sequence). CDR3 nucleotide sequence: TGTGCCAGCAGCCTACAGGGGCGACTTCTAAGCTCCTACGAGCAGTACTTC. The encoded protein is CASSLQGRLLSSYEQYF.

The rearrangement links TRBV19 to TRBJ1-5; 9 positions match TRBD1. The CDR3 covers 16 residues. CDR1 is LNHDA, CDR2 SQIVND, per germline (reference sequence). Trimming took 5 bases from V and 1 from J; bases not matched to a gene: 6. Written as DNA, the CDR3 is TGTGCCAGTAGTGCAAGACAGGGGGTAAGCAATCAGCCCCAGCATTTT. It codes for CASSARQGVSNQPQHF.

CDR3 residues: CASSLVAGNTEAFF. The CDR3, as DNA: TGCGCCAGCAGCTTGGTGGCGGGGAACACTGAAGCTTTCTTT. This chain joins TRBV5-1 and TRBJ1-1; no firm D call. Trimming shortened V by 0 bases and J by 1 base, and 7 bases separated the two germline ends. The germline gives CDR1 SGHRS, CDR2 YFSETQ. This CDR3 is built from 14 residues.